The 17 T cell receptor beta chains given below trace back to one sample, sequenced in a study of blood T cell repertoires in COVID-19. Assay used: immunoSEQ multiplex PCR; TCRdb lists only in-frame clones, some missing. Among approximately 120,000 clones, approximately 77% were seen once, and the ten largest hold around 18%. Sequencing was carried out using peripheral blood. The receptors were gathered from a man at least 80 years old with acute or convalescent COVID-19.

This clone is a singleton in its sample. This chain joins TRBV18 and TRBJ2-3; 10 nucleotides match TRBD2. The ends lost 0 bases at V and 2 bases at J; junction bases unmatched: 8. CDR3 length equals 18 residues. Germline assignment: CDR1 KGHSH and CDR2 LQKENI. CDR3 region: CASSPPVTSGEFTDTQYF. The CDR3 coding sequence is TGTGCCAGCTCACCACCGGTCACTAGCGGGGAATTCACAGATACGCAGTATTTT.

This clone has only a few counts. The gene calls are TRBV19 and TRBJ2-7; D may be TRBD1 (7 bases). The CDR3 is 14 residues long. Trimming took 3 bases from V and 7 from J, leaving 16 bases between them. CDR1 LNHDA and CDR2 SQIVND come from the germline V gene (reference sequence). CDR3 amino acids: CASSIPGGSGEQYF. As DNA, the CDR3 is TGTGCCAGTAGTATTCCAGGGGGGAGTGGAGAGCAGTACTTC.

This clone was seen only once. CDR3 region: CATSDSGVNEQFF. The CDR3 DNA reads as TGTGCCACCAGTGATTCAGGGGTGAATGAGCAGTTCTTC. The rearrangement uses TRBV24-1 and TRBJ2-1; a possible D gene is TRBD1 (6 bases). Per the germline V gene, CDR1 is KGHDR and CDR2 is SFDVKD. CDR3 length equals 13 residues. V was shortened by 2 bases and J by 7 bases, with 8 bases between the two germline ends.

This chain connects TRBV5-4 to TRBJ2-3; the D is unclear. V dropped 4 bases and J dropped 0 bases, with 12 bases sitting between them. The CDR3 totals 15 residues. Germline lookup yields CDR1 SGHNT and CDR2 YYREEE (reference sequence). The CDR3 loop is CASSTVASSTDTQYF. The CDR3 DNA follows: TGTGCCAGCAGCACAGTTGCTTCTAGCACAGATACGCAGTATTTT.

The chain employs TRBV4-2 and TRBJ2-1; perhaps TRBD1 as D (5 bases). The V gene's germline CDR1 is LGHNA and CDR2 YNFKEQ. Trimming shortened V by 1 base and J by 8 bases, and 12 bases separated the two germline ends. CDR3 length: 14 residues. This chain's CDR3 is CASSQGQGIHEQFF. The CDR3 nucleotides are TGTGCCAGCAGCCAAGGTCAGGGTATACATGAGCAGTTCTTC.

The CDR3 coding sequence is TGTGCCAGCAGCCGACAGGGGGTGGAGACCCAGTACTTC. It encodes CASSRQGVETQYF. The chain couples TRBV3-1 (or the pseudogene TRBV3-2) to TRBJ2-5; TRBD1 matches 9 bases. CDR1 is LGHDT, CDR2 YNNKEL, per germline (reference sequence). With V trimmed by 4 bases and J by 5 bases, 2 bases remained unmatched. The CDR3 contains 13 residues.

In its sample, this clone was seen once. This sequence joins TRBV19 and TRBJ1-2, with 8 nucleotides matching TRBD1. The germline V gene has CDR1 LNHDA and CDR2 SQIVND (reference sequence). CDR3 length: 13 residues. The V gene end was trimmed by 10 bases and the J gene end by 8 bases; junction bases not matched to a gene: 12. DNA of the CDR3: TGTGCCACCTACGGGGGCAGGGGGCTAGGCTACACCTTC. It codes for CATYGGRGLGYTF.

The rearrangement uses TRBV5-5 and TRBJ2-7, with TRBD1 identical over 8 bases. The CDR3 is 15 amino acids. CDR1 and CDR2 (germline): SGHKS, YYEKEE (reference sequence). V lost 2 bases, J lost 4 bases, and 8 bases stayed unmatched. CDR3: CASSFPGQGFYEQYF. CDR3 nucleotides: TGTGCCAGCAGCTTTCCCGGACAGGGTTTTTACGAGCAGTACTTC.

The CDR3 DNA reads as TGCGCCAGCAGCTACGACAGGGCAAAGGAGACCCAGTACTTC. It is translated as CASSYDRAKETQYF. The chain is built from TRBV5-1 and TRBJ2-5; 7 bases line up with TRBD1. Germline V gene sequence: CDR1 SGHRS, CDR2 YFSETQ. V shed 3 bases and J 5 bases; nucleotides not matched to a gene: 7. CDR3 length equals 14 residues.

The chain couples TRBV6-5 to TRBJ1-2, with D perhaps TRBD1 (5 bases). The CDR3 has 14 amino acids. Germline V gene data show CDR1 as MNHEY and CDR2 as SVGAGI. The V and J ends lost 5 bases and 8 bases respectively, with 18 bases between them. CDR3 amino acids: CASSPHQMTDGYTF. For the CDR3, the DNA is TGTGCCAGCAGTCCCCATCAGATGACAGACGGCTACACCTTC.

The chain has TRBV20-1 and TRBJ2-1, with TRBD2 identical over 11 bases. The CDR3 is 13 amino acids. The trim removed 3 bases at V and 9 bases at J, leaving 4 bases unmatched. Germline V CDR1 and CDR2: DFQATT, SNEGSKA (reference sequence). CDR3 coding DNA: TGCAGTGCTAGTAGCGGGGGGGCCTTTGAGCAGTTCTTC. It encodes CSASSGGAFEQFF.

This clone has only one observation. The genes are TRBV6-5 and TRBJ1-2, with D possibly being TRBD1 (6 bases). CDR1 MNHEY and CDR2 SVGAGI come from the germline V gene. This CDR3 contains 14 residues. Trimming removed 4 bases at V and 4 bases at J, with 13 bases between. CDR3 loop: CASSFLTGPYGYTF. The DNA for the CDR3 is TGTGCCAGCAGTTTTCTGACAGGCCCCTATGGCTACACCTTC.

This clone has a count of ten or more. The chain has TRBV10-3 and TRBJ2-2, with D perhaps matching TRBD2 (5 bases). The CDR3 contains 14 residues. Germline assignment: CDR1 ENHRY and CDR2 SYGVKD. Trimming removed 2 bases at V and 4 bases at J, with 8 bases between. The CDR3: CAISEDGVTGELFF. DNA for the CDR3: TGTGCCATCAGTGAGGACGGGGTCACCGGGGAGCTGTTTTTT.

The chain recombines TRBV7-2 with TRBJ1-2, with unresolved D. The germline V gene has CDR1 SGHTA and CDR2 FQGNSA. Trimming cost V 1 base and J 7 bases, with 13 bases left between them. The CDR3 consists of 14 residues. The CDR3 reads CASSLGGSSSGYTF. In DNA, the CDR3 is TGTGCCAGCAGCTTAGGAGGGAGTTCGAGTGGCTACACCTTC.

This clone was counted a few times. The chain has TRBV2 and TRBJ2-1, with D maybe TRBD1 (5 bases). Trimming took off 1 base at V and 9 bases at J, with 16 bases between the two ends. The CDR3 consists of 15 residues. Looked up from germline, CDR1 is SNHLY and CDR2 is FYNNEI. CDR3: CASSEEAPRVREQFF. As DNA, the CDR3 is TGTGCCAGCAGTGAAGAGGCCCCCAGGGTCCGTGAGCAGTTCTTC.

CDR3 sequence reads: CASSWGPGGSSYNEQFF. As DNA, the CDR3 is TGTGCCAGCAGCTGGGGGCCGGGGGGGTCCTCCTACAATGAGCAGTTCTTC. The chain couples TRBV5-6 to TRBJ2-1; TRBD2 matches 8 bases. The CDR3 covers 17 residues. CDR1 and CDR2 from the germline V gene are SGHDT and YYEEEE. The junction had 8 bases not matched to a gene; V was cut back by 3 bases and J by 0 bases.

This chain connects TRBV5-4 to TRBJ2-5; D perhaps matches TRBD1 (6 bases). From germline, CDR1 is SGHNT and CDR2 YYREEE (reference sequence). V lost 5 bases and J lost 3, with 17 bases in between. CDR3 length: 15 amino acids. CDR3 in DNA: TGTGCCAGCAGTCGCCTTTATGGGGGCGAAGAGACCCAGTACTTC. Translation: CASSRLYGGEETQYF.